This TCR beta chain emerged from a study of cytomegalovirus exposure and HLA in healthy donors. Overall study context: The 95 to 150 validation repertoires used a platform that matched the one used for the 550 to 800 first-cohort repertoires, as a later analysis reported.

Sequencing used immunoSEQ multiplex PCR; TCRdb keeps in-frame clones, though not all of them. This repertoire shows over 100,000 clones, approximately 89% found once; its top ten account for more than 0.95%. The V gene lost 4 bases and the J gene lost 1 base, with 10 bases spanning the gap. Germline V gives CDR1 SGHAT, CDR2 FQNNGV. CDR3 length: 14 amino acids. J is TRBJ1-1 and V is TRBV11-2; D remains ambiguous. This TCR was recovered from a woman aged 18-29 years in good health and CMV-seronegative. The sequencing sample was made of PBMCs. The CDR3 nucleotides read TGTGCCAGCAGCTACCCATGGGCGAACACTGAAGCTTTCTTT. Protein: CASSYPWANTEAFF.